This record concerns one TCR beta chain sequence. Random hexamers were used to reverse transcribe roughly 0.45 to 1 ug of RNA. The CDR3 of TCR beta was amplified by immunoSEQ multiplex PCR across 54 Vbeta and 13 Jbeta. MiXCR was run by TCRdb on the immunoSEQ multiplex PCR reads, yielding one entry per CDR3 protein. This table has roughly 190,000 distinct CDR3 sequences, approximately 93% appearing once. The sample belongs to a study of CD8 T cells in Susac syndrome. The study used healthy donors as controls matched for age and sex. Bulk CD8+ and CD4+ cells came from magnetic negative isolation; CD8+ TEMRA by FACS. The TCR sequence derives from a human donor in good health. The source material was CD4+ T cells from PBMCs.

For the CDR3, the DNA is TGCGCCAGCAGCGCCCAGGGGACTGAAGCTTTCTTT. Its translation is CASSAQGTEAFF. The rearrangement uses TRBV5-1 and TRBJ1-1; D might be TRBD1 (6 bases). V gave up 4 bases and J gave up 5 bases, with 9 bases separating them. The CDR3 is 12 residues long. Looked up from germline, CDR1 is SGHRS and CDR2 is YFSETQ.